The subject of this entry is one T cell receptor (beta chain). V was pared by 6 bases and J by 6 bases, with 11 bases between. The CDR3 loop spans 12 amino acids. CDR1 and CDR2 (germline): MNHEY, SVGAGI. Assay: immunoSEQ multiplex PCR; the TCRdb copy retains only in-frame clones and omits some. This sample has 3,500 or so clones, with around 95% found just once. These data originate in a study of T cell clonotyping in hematopoietic cell transplantation. Time point described: recipient sample about 28 days before transplant, after cytoreduction. The TCR originated in a woman between 50 and 59 years old with chronic myeloid leukemia. Some clones in this sample may be carry-over from other donors' samples. Sequencing used peripheral blood mononuclear cells, obtained before stem cell transplant. The chain employs TRBV6-5 and TRBJ1-2; tentative D call: TRBD1 (5 bases). Here the CDR3 DNA reads TGTGCCAGCAGCTTGGGGGGGGATGGCTACACCTTC. Amino acid sequence: CASSLGGDGYTF.